This T cell receptor (beta chain) was profiled in a study of cytomegalovirus exposure and HLA in healthy donors. Researchers ran the PCR with 60 Vbeta and 13 Jbeta primers. TCRdb's copy holds only in-frame clones and misses some; the assay was immunoSEQ multiplex PCR. Of 100,000 to 150,000 clones in the sample, 50% to 80% were seen once. Of note for this clone: The antigen is unknown.

Notes on the study in general: When the data were analyzed later, several of the most significant clusters appeared to be linked to common viral pathogens. Reportedly, HLA-A and HLA-B alleles of most subjects were accurately predicted from TCR beta.

Germline assignment: CDR1 LNHDA and CDR2 SQIVND (reference sequence). This CDR3 region has 13 residues. The ends were cut back, 5 bases at V and 7 bases at J, with 14 bases in the middle. Sequencing input: PBMCs. The source of this sequence is a woman between 40 and 55 years old in good health and CMV-seropositive. The chain carries TRBV19 and TRBJ1-2; a weak D match, TRBD1 (5 bases). The CDR3 nucleotides are TGTGCCAGTAGTCCCACCAGGGTTGGTGGCTACACCTTC. Translation gives CASSPTRVGGYTF. Drawing the rest from reference TRBV19 and TRBJ1-2, the complete variable domain is DGGITQSPKYLFRKEGQNVTLSCEQNLNHDAMYWYRQDPGQGLRLIYYSQIVNDFQKGDIAEGYSVSREKKESFPLTVTSAQKNPTAFYLCASSPTRVGGYTFGSGTRLTVV.